What follows are 3 T cell receptor beta chains derived from one specimen sequenced in a study of shared clonotypes between healthy human individuals. The assay was immunoSEQ multiplex PCR, and TCRdb's table has in-frame clones only and misses some. The sample consists of 1.5 million to 1.9 million clones, 98% of them appearing once. Sequencing was performed on naive CD4+ T cells sorted from blood. As to subset: CD45RA+ positively selected. These TCRs come from a man younger than 40 in good health.

The chain joins TRBV7-2 to TRBJ2-3; 7 positions agree with TRBD2. The V gene end was trimmed by 7 bases and the J gene end by 2 bases; junction bases not matched to a gene: 18. Germline lookup yields CDR1 SGHTA and CDR2 FQGNSA. The CDR3 length is 18 residues. The CDR3 protein is CASTSPRWLAVNTDTQYF. The CDR3 DNA is TGTGCCAGCACCTCTCCTAGATGGCTAGCGGTAAACACAGATACGCAGTATTTT. Filled out from reference TRBV7-2 and TRBJ2-3, the complete variable domain reads GAGVSQSPSNKVTEKGKDVELRCDPISGHTALYWYRQSLGQGLEFLIYFQGNSAPDKSGLPSDRFSAERTGGSVSTLTIQRTQQEDSAVYLCASTSPRWLAVNTDTQYFGPGTRLTVL.

The genes are TRBV10-3 and TRBJ1-2, with TRBD1 matching 7 bases. Germline loops: CDR1 ENHRY, CDR2 SYGVKD. The CDR3 spans 14 residues. J gave up 5 bases and V 0 bases, and 3 bases lay outside the gene matches. The CDR3 DNA reads as TGTGCCATCAGTGAGTCAGGGGGCGGGTATGGCTACACCTTC. Translating gives CAISESGGGYGYTF.

This clone was recorded once. The chain combines TRBV28 with TRBJ2-1, with TRBD2 identical over 7 bases. CDR1 MDHEN and CDR2 SYDVKM come from the germline V gene. The CDR3 is 14 amino acids. With V trimmed by 3 bases and J by 4 bases, 3 bases remained unmatched. In DNA form, the CDR3 reads TGTGCCAGCAGTTTCGAGCGGGGATACAATGAGCAGTTCTTC. Its protein is CASSFERGYNEQFF.